Sequencing of this TCR beta chain was carried out in a study of blood T cell repertoires in COVID-19. The CDR3 spans 19 residues. CDR1 and CDR2 (germline): LNHDA, SQIVND (reference sequence). The germline V and J ends were trimmed by 7 bases and 1 base, with 28 bases remaining between them. In the original processing: How many nucleated cells were present was estimated from reference gene primer amplification. Sequenced by immunoSEQ multiplex PCR; TCRdb stores in-frame clones only, minus some. That table gives V, J and clone size, and the DNA gave D and trimming. The sample lists 200,000 to 300,000 clones; roughly 86% were seen once.

The chain links TRBV19 to TRBJ2-5; perhaps TRBD2 as D (6 bases). The source material was PBMCs or T cells enriched from blood (not recorded which). The clonotype comes from a woman aged 25 to 45 with acute COVID-19. The CDR3, as DNA: TGTGCCAGTACCAAAGGCCCCCAGGCGGCGCGGGGCCTCCAAGAGACCCAGTACTTC. Amino acids: CASTKGPQAARGLQETQYF.